This T cell receptor (beta chain) was found in a study of shared clonotypes between healthy human individuals. Germline V gene data show CDR1 as SGHAT and CDR2 as FQNNGV. The CDR3 runs to 12 residues. Deletions cut 6 bases from V and 6 bases from J, with 8 bases between. Splitting the CD4+ cells yielded a CD45RA+ naive subset and a CD45RA-negative memory subset. Findings and limits, study-wide: Compared with memory subsets, naive subsets generally had larger estimated richness.

On this clone itself: The antigen remains undetermined. The sample has other DNA sequences that encode this CDR3 too.

As handled by the study authors: ImmunoSEQ only sent back junction sequences with no quality scores, so filtering was done differently. Sequencing was performed with immunoSEQ multiplex PCR; in TCRdb, only in-frame clones are kept and a portion is missing. V and J calls and clone size are copied from that table; D and trimming were computed from the DNA. The sample holds more than 2,000,000 clones; 90% to 95% are singletons and the top ten take about 0.13%. J is TRBJ2-2 and V is TRBV11-2; D is uncertain. The sequencing input was naive CD4+ T cells sorted from blood. Subset in this sample: CD45RA+ positively selected. This TCR came from a man between 18 and 35 years old in good health. CDR3 in amino acids: CASSPGPGELFF. The CDR3 DNA reads TGTGCCAGCAGTCCCGGCCCCGGGGAGCTGTTTTTT.